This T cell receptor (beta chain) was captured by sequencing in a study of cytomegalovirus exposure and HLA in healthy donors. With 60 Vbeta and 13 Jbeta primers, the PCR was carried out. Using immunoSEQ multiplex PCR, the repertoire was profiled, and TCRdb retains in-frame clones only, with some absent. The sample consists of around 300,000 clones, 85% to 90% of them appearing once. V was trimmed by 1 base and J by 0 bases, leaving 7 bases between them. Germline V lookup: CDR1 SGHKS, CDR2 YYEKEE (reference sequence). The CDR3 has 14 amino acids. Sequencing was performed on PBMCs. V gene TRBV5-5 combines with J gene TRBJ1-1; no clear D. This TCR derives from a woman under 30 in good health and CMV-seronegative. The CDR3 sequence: CASSLRVLNTEAFF. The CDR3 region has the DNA TGTGCCAGCAGCTTGCGGGTCCTGAACACTGAAGCTTTCTTT.